The next 30 T cell receptor beta chains were all read from a single sample in a study of blood T cell repertoires in COVID-19 (dated by TCRdb to about 2020). Library preparation used the immunoSEQ multiplex PCR assay. Drawn from immuneACCESS, this table holds only the in-frame rearrangements with V and J called that TCRdb kept. Clones are partly lost; checked studies trace under half to an unresolved V gene and leave the rest unexplained. The sample table lists 120,000 to 150,000 clones, around nine tenths of them with a count of one. The ten biggest clones cover about 2.3% of the sample. What was sequenced was peripheral blood. The receptors were sampled from a human donor in a cohort sampled during active COVID-19.

The chain recombines TRBV5-1 with TRBJ2-5, with D hard to call. V was trimmed by 1 base and J by 1 base, leaving 8 bases between them. Germline-derived CDR1 and CDR2 are SGHRS and YFSETQ. This CDR3 has 14 residues. The DNA for the CDR3 is TGCGCCAGCAGCTTGACCAGTGGCCAAGAGACCCAGTACTTC. It is translated as CASSLTSGQETQYF.

This clone came up once. The chain has TRBV3-1 (or the pseudogene TRBV3-2) and TRBJ1-1; D may be TRBD1 (5 bases). Trimming left V 6 bases short and J 1 base short, with 9 bases between. The CDR3 is 13 amino acids. Germline values: CDR1 LGHDT, CDR2 YNNKEL (reference sequence). In DNA, the CDR3 is TGTGCCAGCAGGCAGACAGAGAACACTGAAGCTTTCTTT. Residues: CASRQTENTEAFF.

V is TRBV9 and J is TRBJ1-4; D gene uncertain. Germline V lookup: CDR1 SGDLS, CDR2 YYNGEE. Trimming took 0 bases from V and 16 from J, leaving 16 bases between them. This CDR3 contains 13 residues. As DNA, the CDR3 is TGTGCCAGCAGCGTAGCTACCTCGGGGTCACAGTTTTTT. Protein sequence: CASSVATSGSQFF.

The chain couples TRBV19 to TRBJ2-3; the match to TRBD2 covers 12 bases. The V segment lost 10 bases and the J segment 5 bases; nucleotides outside the gene matches: 7. Germline-derived CDR1 and CDR2 are LNHDA and SQIVND (reference sequence). The CDR3 is 14 residues long. CDR3 protein: CATSTSGRIDTQYF. CDR3 bases: TGTGCCACCTCGACTAGCGGGAGAATAGATACGCAGTATTTT.

V and J are TRBV5-1 and TRBJ2-1, with 8 bases lining up with TRBD2. The germline gives CDR1 SGHRS, CDR2 YFSETQ. This CDR3 comprises 15 residues. V shed 2 bases, J shed 1 base, and the junction held 2 bases outside the gene matches. The CDR3 DNA follows: TGCGCCAGCAGCTTAGCGGGAGAGTCCTACAATGAGCAGTTCTTC. Residues: CASSLAGESYNEQFF.

There are a few counts of this clone. The chain couples TRBV7-9 to TRBJ1-1; 7 bases align to TRBD1. Germline V gene sequence: CDR1 SEHNR, CDR2 FQNEAQ (reference sequence). This CDR3 region has 13 residues. J lost 7 bases, V lost 5 bases, and 7 bases had no gene match. The CDR3 protein is CASSPYGTDEAFF. CDR3 in DNA: TGTGCCAGCAGCCCATACGGGACAGATGAAGCTTTCTTT.

The chain has TRBV13 and TRBJ1-2, with TRBD1 identical over 8 bases. This CDR3 is 11 amino acids long. V shed 10 bases and J 7 bases; nucleotides not matched to a gene: 5. Germline-derived CDR1 and CDR2 are PRHDT and FYEKMQ (reference sequence). In DNA, the CDR3 is TGTGCCATCAGGGGGCTGAGTGGCTACACCTTC. Protein sequence: CAIRGLSGYTF.

This chain uses TRBV7-9 with TRBJ2-1, with D tentatively TRBD2 (5 bases). Trimming removed 3 bases at V and 7 bases at J, with 16 bases between. The CDR3 spans 15 residues. Germline CDR1 SEHNR, CDR2 FQNEAQ (reference sequence). The CDR3 region has the DNA TGTGCCAGCAGCTTGCCTCTTTCCCGGGAAAATGAGCAGTTCTTC. This translates into CASSLPLSRENEQFF.

This clone was picked up one time. V is TRBV7-2 and J is TRBJ2-7; perhaps TRBD1 as D (5 bases). CDR1 SGHTA and CDR2 FQGNSA come from the germline V gene. The CDR3 contains 15 residues. Trimming cost V 1 base and J 5 bases, with 15 bases left between them. DNA for the CDR3: TGTGCCAGCAGCTTAGATCGGCCAGGGCGGCACGAGCAGTACTTC. This translates into CASSLDRPGRHEQYF.

This chain joins TRBV4-2 and TRBJ2-2; maybe TRBD1 (6 bases). V was shortened by 0 bases and J by 4 bases, with 15 bases between the two germline ends. The CDR3 covers 17 residues. Germline CDR1 is LGHNA and CDR2 is YNFKEQ. CDR3 DNA: TGTGCCAGCAGCCAAGAACAGGGCCGTCACTCCACCGGGGAGCTGTTTTTT. It is translated as CASSQEQGRHSTGELFF.

This clone appeared a single time. The chain has TRBV5-4 and TRBJ2-3; 7 bases are a match to TRBD2. Germline V gene lookup returns CDR1 SGHNT and CDR2 YYREEE (reference sequence). The CDR3 has 16 residues. Germline trimming cut 4 bases from V and 4 bases from J; bases unmatched to any gene: 12. CDR3 residues: CASSPGAGRAADTQYF. Here the CDR3 DNA reads TGTGCCAGCAGCCCCGGTGCGGGGAGGGCGGCAGATACGCAGTATTTT.

The chain couples TRBV5-4 to TRBJ2-2, with 8 bases matching TRBD2. The germline V gene encodes CDR1 SGHNT and CDR2 YYREEE (reference sequence). The CDR3 has 18 amino acids. Trimming took 4 bases from V and 3 from J; bases not matched to a gene: 14. The CDR3 DNA reads TGTGCCAGCAGCCCAGCTGGGGGGCGGGGGGCCTACACCGGGGAGCTGTTTTTT. Translated: CASSPAGGRGAYTGELFF.

The chain recombines TRBV5-6 with TRBJ2-4; 7 nucleotides match TRBD2. Losses at the gene ends were 2 bases for V and 9 bases for J; bases not matched to a gene: 8. CDR1 is SGHDT and CDR2 is YYEEEE in the germline V gene. The CDR3 totals 14 residues. For the CDR3, the DNA is TGTGCCAGCAGCTTATCATTTCCGGGGGGCATTCAGTACTTC. It specifies CASSLSFPGGIQYF.

This clone was picked up one time. V gene TRBV12-3 or TRBV12-4 combines with J gene TRBJ2-1; 10 bases agree with TRBD2. Unmatched junction bases numbered 11, after V lost 6 bases and J lost 15 bases. This CDR3 contains 13 residues. The CDR3 DNA reads TGTGCCAGCAGGTCTTCTACTAGCGGGGCGTGGTTCTTC. This sequence encodes CASRSSTSGAWFF.

The chain carries TRBV7-9 and TRBJ2-7, with D possibly TRBD2 on 5 matching bases. Germline V CDR1 and CDR2: SEHNR, FQNEAQ (reference sequence). There are 11 residues in the CDR3. V was shortened by 5 bases and J by 9 bases, with 11 bases between the two germline ends. The CDR3 region is CASSLTSWQYF. The CDR3 DNA sequence: TGTGCCAGCAGCCTTACTAGTTGGCAGTACTTC.

This sequence joins TRBV3-1 (or the pseudogene TRBV3-2) and TRBJ1-4, with 10 nucleotides matching TRBD1. V was clipped by 4 bases and J by 8 bases; unmatched bases: 1. CDR1 and CDR2 (germline): LGHDT, YNNKEL (reference sequence). This CDR3 contains 13 residues. The CDR3 bases are TGTGCCAGCAGCCGACAGGGGGCGGAAAAACTGTTTTTT. This encodes CASSRQGAEKLFF.

The chain links TRBV5-6 to TRBJ2-3; 8 bases are a match to TRBD2. Germline trimming cut 0 bases from V and 2 bases from J; bases unmatched to any gene: 5. The CDR3 extends over 16 amino acids. Germline assignment: CDR1 SGHDT and CDR2 YYEEEE. In DNA form, the CDR3 reads TGTGCCAGCAGCTTGGCCAAAGGACTAGCCACAGATACGCAGTATTTT. Residues: CASSLAKGLATDTQYF.

The chain links TRBV13 to TRBJ1-2; a possible D gene is TRBD1 (6 bases). The V gene's germline CDR1 is PRHDT and CDR2 FYEKMQ (reference sequence). This CDR3 has 14 residues. The V end lost 5 bases, the J end lost 2 bases, and 12 bases lay between the germline ends. The CDR3, as DNA: TGTGCCAGCAGCCGGCCGGGGGGCAACTATGGCTACACCTTC. Protein: CASSRPGGNYGYTF.

CDR3 amino acids: CASSQELGLAGWSEQFF. CDR3 nucleotides: TGTGCCAGCAGCCAAGAATTGGGACTAGCGGGATGGAGTGAGCAGTTCTTC. This chain uses TRBV3-1 (or the pseudogene TRBV3-2) with TRBJ2-1, with 13 nucleotides matching TRBD2. The CDR3 length is 17 residues. V was pared by 0 bases and J by 9 bases, with 8 bases of the junction left unmatched. Looked up from germline, CDR1 is LGHDT and CDR2 is YNNKEL (reference sequence).

The V call is TRBV7-2, the J call TRBJ2-7; a possible D gene is TRBD2 (5 bases). V was cut by 5 bases and J by 6 bases, with 17 bases left in between. The CDR3 is 14 residues long. Germline V CDR1 and CDR2: SGHTA, FQGNSA. DNA for the CDR3: TGTGCCAGCAGCCAGAGAGGGCTGAAGGCCGAGCAGTACTTC. Its protein product is CASSQRGLKAEQYF. The whole variable domain, filled in from reference TRBV7-2 and TRBJ2-7, reads GAGVSQSPSNKVTEKGKDVELRCDPISGHTALYWYRQSLGQGLEFLIYFQGNSAPDKSGLPSDRFSAERTGGSVSTLTIQRTQQEDSAVYLCASSQRGLKAEQYFGPGTRLTVT.

The rearrangement uses TRBV5-5 and TRBJ2-5, with 12 bases that match TRBD2. Germline CDR1 and CDR2: SGHKS and YYEKEE (reference sequence). Germline trimming cut 1 base from V and 5 bases from J; bases unmatched to any gene: 6. The CDR3 is 16 residues long. The CDR3 coding sequence is TGTGCCAGCAGCTTGTCGCGACTAGCGGGAGTCGAGACCCAGTACTTC. Encoded protein: CASSLSRLAGVETQYF.

The rearrangement links TRBV7-9 to TRBJ1-1; D is uncertain. There are 13 residues in the CDR3. Germline assignment: CDR1 SEHNR and CDR2 FQNEAQ (reference sequence). V gave up 5 bases and J gave up 5 bases, with 12 bases separating them. The CDR3 here is CASSPVGVTEAFF. The CDR3 DNA is TGTGCCAGCAGCCCGGTCGGTGTAACTGAAGCTTTCTTT.

CDR3 in amino acids: CASSLGTGGDEQYF. The CDR3 DNA reads TGCGCCAGCAGCTTAGGGACAGGGGGCGACGAGCAGTACTTC. This chain connects TRBV5-1 to TRBJ2-7; 12 bases match TRBD1. Per the germline V gene, CDR1 is SGHRS and CDR2 is YFSETQ. The CDR3 spans 14 residues. The J segment lost 5 bases and the V segment lost 2 bases, leaving 2 bases of the junction unmatched.

This chain joins TRBV6-5 and TRBJ2-2; the match to TRBD1 covers 8 bases. The V and J ends lost 3 bases and 7 bases, in that order; junction bases with no gene match: 7. The CDR3 has 15 amino acids. Germline V gives CDR1 MNHEY, CDR2 SVGAGI. The CDR3 loop is CASSYTTGEGGELFF. Here the CDR3 DNA reads TGTGCCAGCAGTTATACGACAGGGGAAGGCGGGGAGCTGTTTTTT.

V is TRBV7-6 and J is TRBJ2-7; D unresolved. This CDR3 contains 14 residues. Deletions cut 5 bases from V and 4 bases from J, with 15 bases between. Germline V gene data show CDR1 as SGHVS and CDR2 as FNYEAQ. In DNA form, the CDR3 reads TGTGCCAGCAGCCTCGCGGCCAGTAGTTACGAGCAGTACTTC. Amino acids: CASSLAASSYEQYF.

The chain joins TRBV7-6 to TRBJ2-1, with TRBD2 identical over 7 bases. V lost 6 bases, J lost 1 base, and 9 bases stayed unmatched. This CDR3 is built from 16 residues. Per the germline V gene, CDR1 is SGHVS and CDR2 is FNYEAQ. As DNA, the CDR3 is TGTGCCAGCAGTTCCAGCGGGGATGGGTCCTACAATGAGCAGTTCTTC. Amino acid sequence: CASSSSGDGSYNEQFF.

Here the CDR3 DNA reads TGCGCCAGCACGACCGGGACAGGGGGCGCTTATGGCTACACCTTC. Translating it yields CASTTGTGGAYGYTF. The chain combines TRBV5-1 with TRBJ1-2; 12 positions agree with TRBD1. The CDR3 is 15 residues long. After removal of 6 bases from V and 5 bases from J, the junction contained 8 bases not matched to a gene. Germline V gene data show CDR1 as SGHRS and CDR2 as YFSETQ.

This clone has only a few counts. The V gene is TRBV4-2, the J gene TRBJ2-7; the D gene is possibly TRBD1 (5 bases). CDR3 length: 13 amino acids. Per germline, CDR1 LGHNA and CDR2 YNFKEQ. V dropped 1 base and J dropped 6 bases, with 10 bases sitting between them. In DNA form, the CDR3 reads TGTGCCAGCAGCCAAGTTAAGGGGTCCGAGCAGTACTTC. This encodes CASSQVKGSEQYF.

The rearrangement joins TRBV4-1 to TRBJ2-1, with D tentatively TRBD2 (6 bases). Trimming took off 5 bases at V and 0 bases at J, with 20 bases between the two ends. The CDR3 sequence is 18 residues long. Germline V gene lookup returns CDR1 MGHRA and CDR2 YSYEKL. This chain's CDR3 is CASSLWVAGLSSYNEQFF. In DNA, the CDR3 is TGCGCCAGCAGCTTGTGGGTGGCGGGGCTTAGCTCCTACAATGAGCAGTTCTTC.

The rearrangement links TRBV7-8 to TRBJ2-6; D might be TRBD1 (6 bases). Germline V gives CDR1 SGHVS, CDR2 FQNEAQ. Trimming took 0 bases from V and 0 from J, leaving 12 bases between them. The CDR3 covers 18 residues. CDR3 in DNA: TGTGCCAGCAGCTTAGCGAAAGGACAGTCCTCTGGGGCCAACGTCCTGACTTTC. It is translated as CASSLAKGQSSGANVLTF. Full variable domain (rest looked up from reference TRBV7-8 and TRBJ2-6): GAGVSQSPRYKVAKRGQDVALRCDPISGHVSLFWYQQALGQGPEFLTYFQNEAQLDKSGLPSDRFFAERPEGSVSTLKIQRTQQEDSAVYLCASSLAKGQSSGANVLTFGAGSRLTVL.